The clone carrying this TCR beta chain has at least ten counts. The antigen is not known. The data are from a study of CD8 T cells in ankylosing spondylitis. Germline CDR1 and CDR2: LGHNA and YSLEER. Losses at the gene ends were 0 bases for V and 6 bases for J; bases not matched to a gene: 4. This CDR3 is built from 15 residues. Study-wide results and limits: The authors reported significant enrichment of disease-linked clones in matched ankylosing spondylitis synovial fluid. Characteristic of ankylosing spondylitis blood, it appeared, was a TCR beta motif comprising about eight highly homologous variants.

One entry per CDR3 protein results from TCRdb running MiXCR on the 5' RACE reads. Of approximately 220,000 distinct CDR3 sequences listed, 15% to 20% are singletons. The chain employs TRBV4-3 and TRBJ2-2; 7 nucleotides agree with TRBD2. The receptor's source is a male donor with ankylosing spondylitis. The sequenced sample was blood, either unsorted or a sorted T cell fraction (not recorded which). CDR3: CASSQDQRGPGELFF. DNA of the CDR3: TGCGCCAGCAGCCAAGATCAGCGGGGACCCGGGGAGCTGTTTTTT.